A selection of T cell receptor beta chains follows, all from one sample in a study of shared clonotypes between healthy human individuals. Only in-frame clones appear in the TCRdb table, and some are missing; sequencing was by immunoSEQ multiplex PCR. The sample consists of around 1.6 million clones, around 98% of them appearing once. Sequenced input: naive CD4+ T cells sorted from blood. The origin of the receptors is a man aged 30-40 years in good health. CDR3s leave out the opening cysteine and the closing phenylalanine or tryptophan.

j_gene: TRBJ2-7; v_gene: TRBV18; CDR3aa: ASSPGFPYEQY
j_gene: TRBJ2-5; v_gene: TRBV7-7; CDR3aa: ASSFGTSGSWETQY
j_gene: TRBJ2-3; v_gene: TRBV5-4; CDR3aa: ASRVLGGRRDTQY
j_gene: TRBJ2-1; v_gene: TRBV5-1; CDR3aa: ASSLTYGEQF
j_gene: TRBJ2-7; v_gene: TRBV30; CDR3aa: AWTARTGGRRWAYEQY
j_gene: TRBJ1-1; v_gene: TRBV28; CDR3aa: ASRPGTGYTEAF
j_gene: TRBJ1-2; v_gene: TRBV7-9; CDR3aa: ASSLDTRGYT
j_gene: TRBJ2-7; v_gene: TRBV7-2; CDR3aa: ASSQDGRGLAGVTSEQY
j_gene: TRBJ2-7; v_gene: TRBV6-1; CDR3aa: ASSPRGTGIYEQY
j_gene: TRBJ2-3; v_gene: TRBV5-1; CDR3aa: ASSLGGSRDTQY
j_gene: TRBJ2-4; v_gene: TRBV29-1; CDR3aa: SVANRELAKNIQY
j_gene: TRBJ2-7; v_gene: TRBV27; CDR3aa: ASSFLAGAYEQY
j_gene: TRBJ2-7; v_gene: TRBV7-9; CDR3aa: ASSHDRGVRYEQY
j_gene: TRBJ2-1; v_gene: TRBV9; CDR3aa: ASSVLHEQF
j_gene: TRBJ2-1; v_gene: TRBV6-1; CDR3aa: ASSLEKTGLEEQF
j_gene: TRBJ2-7; v_gene: TRBV7-2; CDR3aa: ASSHRTNTEQY